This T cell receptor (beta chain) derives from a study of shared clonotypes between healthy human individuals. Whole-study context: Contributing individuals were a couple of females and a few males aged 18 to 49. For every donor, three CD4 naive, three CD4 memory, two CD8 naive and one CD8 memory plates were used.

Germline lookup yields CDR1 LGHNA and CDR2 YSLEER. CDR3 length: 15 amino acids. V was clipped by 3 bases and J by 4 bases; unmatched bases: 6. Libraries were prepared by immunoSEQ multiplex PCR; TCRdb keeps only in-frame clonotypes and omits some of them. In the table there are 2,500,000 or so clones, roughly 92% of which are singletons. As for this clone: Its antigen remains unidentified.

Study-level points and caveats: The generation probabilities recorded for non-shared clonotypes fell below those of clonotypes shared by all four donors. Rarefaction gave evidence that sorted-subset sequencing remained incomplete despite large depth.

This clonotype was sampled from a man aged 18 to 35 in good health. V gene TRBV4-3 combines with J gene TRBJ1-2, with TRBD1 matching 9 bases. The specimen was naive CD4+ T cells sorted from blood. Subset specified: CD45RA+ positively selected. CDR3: CASSHPGQGGYGYTF. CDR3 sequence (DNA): TGCGCCAGCAGCCATCCGGGACAGGGAGGCTATGGCTACACCTTC.